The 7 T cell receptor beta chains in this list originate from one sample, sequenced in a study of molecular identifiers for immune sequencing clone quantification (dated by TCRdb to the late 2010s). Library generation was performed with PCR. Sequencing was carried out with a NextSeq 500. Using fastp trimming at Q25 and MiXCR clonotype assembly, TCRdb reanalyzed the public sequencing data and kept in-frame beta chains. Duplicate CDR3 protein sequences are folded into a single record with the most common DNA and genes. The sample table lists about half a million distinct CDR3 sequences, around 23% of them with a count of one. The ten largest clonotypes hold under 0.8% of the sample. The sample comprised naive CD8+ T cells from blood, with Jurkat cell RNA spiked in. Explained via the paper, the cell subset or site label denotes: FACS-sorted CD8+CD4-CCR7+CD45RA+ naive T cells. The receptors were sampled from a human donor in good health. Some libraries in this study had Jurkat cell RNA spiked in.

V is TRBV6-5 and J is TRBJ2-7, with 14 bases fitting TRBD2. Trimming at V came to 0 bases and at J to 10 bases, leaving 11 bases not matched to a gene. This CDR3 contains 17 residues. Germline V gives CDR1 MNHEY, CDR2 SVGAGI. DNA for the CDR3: TGTGCCAGCAGTTACTCCTTGGGACTAGCGGGAGAGTTGGGCCAGTACTTC. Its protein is CASSYSLGLAGELGQYF.

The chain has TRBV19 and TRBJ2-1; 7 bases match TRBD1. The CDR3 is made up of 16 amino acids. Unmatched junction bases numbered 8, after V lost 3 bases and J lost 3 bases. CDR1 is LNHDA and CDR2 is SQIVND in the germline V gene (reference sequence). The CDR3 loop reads CASSIRGQEDYNEQFF. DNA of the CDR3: TGTGCCAGTAGTATCCGCGGACAGGAGGACTACAATGAGCAGTTCTTC.

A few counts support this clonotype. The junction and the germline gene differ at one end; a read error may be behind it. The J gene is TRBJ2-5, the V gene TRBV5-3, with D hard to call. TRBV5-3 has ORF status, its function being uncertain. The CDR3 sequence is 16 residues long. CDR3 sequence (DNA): TGTGCCAGCAGCTGGATCGAAACTCTCAACCAAGAGACCCAGTACTTC. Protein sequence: CASSWIETLNQETQYF.

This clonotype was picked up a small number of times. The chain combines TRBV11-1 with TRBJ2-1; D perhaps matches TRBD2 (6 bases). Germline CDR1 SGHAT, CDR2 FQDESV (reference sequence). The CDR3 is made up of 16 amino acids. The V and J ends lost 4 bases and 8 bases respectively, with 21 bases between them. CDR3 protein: CASSSATRSLVDEQFF. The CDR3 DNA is TGTGCCAGCAGCTCCGCGACTAGGAGCCTGGTGGATGAGCAGTTCTTC.

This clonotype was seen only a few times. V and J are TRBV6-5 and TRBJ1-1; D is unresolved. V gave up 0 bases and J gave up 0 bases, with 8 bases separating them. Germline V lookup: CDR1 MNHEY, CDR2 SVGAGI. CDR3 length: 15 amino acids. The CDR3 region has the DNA TGTGCCAGCAGTTACTCGTGGCCGCTGAACACTGAAGCTTTCTTT. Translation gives CASSYSWPLNTEAFF.

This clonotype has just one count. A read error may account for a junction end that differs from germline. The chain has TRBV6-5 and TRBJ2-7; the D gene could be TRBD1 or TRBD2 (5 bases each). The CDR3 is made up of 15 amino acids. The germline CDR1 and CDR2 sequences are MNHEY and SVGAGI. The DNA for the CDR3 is TGTGCCAGCAGTTACTCGGGGGAGCACTCCTACGCGCAGTACTTC. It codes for CASSYSGEHSYAQYF.

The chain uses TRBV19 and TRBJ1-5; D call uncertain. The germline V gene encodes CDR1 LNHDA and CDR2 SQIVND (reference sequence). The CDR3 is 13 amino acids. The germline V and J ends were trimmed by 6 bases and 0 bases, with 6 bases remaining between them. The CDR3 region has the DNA TGTGCCAGTAGGCGGATTAGCAATCAGCCCCAGCATTTT. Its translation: CASRRISNQPQHF. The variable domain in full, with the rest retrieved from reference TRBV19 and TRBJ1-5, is DGGITQSPKYLFRKEGQNVTLSCEQNLNHDAMYWYRQDPGQGLRLIYYSQIVNDFQKGDIAEGYSVSREKKESFPLTVTSAQKNPTAFYLCASRRISNQPQHFGDGTRLSIL.